This TCR beta chain was captured in a study of T cells in women clearing cervical HPV infection. About the research overall: Case blood was drawn a median about 160 days after lesion detection. HLA type stays a possible confounder, typing being limited. Study findings and constraints: TRBV6-7 relative abundance averaged roughly 0.1% in cases and 0.15% to 0.2% in controls. CIN3+ cases had significantly higher TCR richness than controls; evenness did not differ.

This CDR3 has 14 residues. CDR1 is DFQATT and CDR2 is SNEGSKA in the germline V gene (reference sequence). V gave up 4 bases and J gave up 4 bases, with 16 bases separating them. TCRdb keeps only in-frame clones here, not all; method: immunoSEQ multiplex PCR. The sample yields about 41,000 clones, of which the top ten take up 7% to 8.5%. Details on this clone: Its cognate antigen is unknown. Coverage ceases 3 residues before the CDR3 finishes, and the germline J gene fills in the end.

V usage is TRBV20-1 and J usage is TRBJ2-5; D gene uncertain. Sequencing was done on a sample of blood buffy coat. The receptor comes from a woman aged 18 to 69 with a cervical HPV16 infection that either progressed to CIN3+ or cleared (not recorded which). CDR3 protein: CSANRVATRETQYF. The CDR3 DNA, read in part, is TGCAGTGCTAACCGGGTCGCGACCCGAGAGACC.